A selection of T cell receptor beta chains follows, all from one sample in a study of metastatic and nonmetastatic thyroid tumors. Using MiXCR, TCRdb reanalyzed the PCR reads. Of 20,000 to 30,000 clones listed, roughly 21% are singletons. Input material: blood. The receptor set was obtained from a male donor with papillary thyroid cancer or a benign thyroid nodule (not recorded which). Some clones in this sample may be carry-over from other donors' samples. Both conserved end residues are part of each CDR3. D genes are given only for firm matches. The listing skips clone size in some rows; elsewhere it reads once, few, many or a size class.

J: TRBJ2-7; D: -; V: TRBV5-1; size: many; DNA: TGCGCCAGCAGGAGGGGAGGGGGGTATGCTAACGAGCAGTACTTC; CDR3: CASRRGGGYANEQYF
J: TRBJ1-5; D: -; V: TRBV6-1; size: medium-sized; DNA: TGTGCCAGCAGTGGACAGTGGGAGCATCAGCCCCAGCATTTT; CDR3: CASSGQWEHQPQHF
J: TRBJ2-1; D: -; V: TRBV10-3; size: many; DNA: TGTGCCATCAGTGGGTACAGAGGGGATGAGCAGTTCTTC; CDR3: CAISGYRGDEQFF
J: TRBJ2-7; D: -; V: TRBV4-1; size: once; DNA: TGCGCCAGCAGCCAAGAGGAGGGGTCCTCCTACGAGCAGTACTTC; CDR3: CASSQEEGSSYEQYF
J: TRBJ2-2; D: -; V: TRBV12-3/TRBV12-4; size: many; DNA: TGTGCCAGCACCCTGCAGGGGGGGTGGGCGAACACCGGGGAGCTGTTTTTT; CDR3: CASTLQGGWANTGELFF
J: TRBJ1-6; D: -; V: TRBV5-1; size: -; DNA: TGCGCCAGCAGCTTGTACAGGTCTAATTCACCCCTCCACTTT; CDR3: CASSLYRSNSPLHF
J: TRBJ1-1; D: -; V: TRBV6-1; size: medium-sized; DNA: TGTGCCAGCAGTGACCGGGGGGGGTACATGAACACTGAAGCTTTCTTT; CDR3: CASSDRGGYMNTEAFF
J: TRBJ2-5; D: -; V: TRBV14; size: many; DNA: TGTGCCAGCAGGGCCGGGACTCCGGCGGAGACCCAGTACTTC; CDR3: CASRAGTPAETQYF
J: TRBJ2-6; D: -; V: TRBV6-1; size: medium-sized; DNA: TGTGCCAGCACGGGACTGAACTCTGGGGCCAACGTCCTGACTTTC; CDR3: CASTGLNSGANVLTF
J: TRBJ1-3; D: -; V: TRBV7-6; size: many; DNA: TGTGCCAGCAGCTTGGGTCAGAGCTCTGGAAACACCATATATTTT; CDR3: CASSLGQSSGNTIYF
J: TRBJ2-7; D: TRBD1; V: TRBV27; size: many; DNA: TGTGCCAGCAGTAGTAGACAGGGGTGGGGCTCCTACGAGCAGTACTTC; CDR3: CASSSRQGWGSYEQYF
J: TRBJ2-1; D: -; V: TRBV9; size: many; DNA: TGTGCCAGCAGCGTAGGCGTAGATAGGGCGGGACCCTACAATGAGCAGTTCTTC; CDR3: CASSVGVDRAGPYNEQFF
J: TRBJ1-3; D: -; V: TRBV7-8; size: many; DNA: TGTGCCAGCAGCTTGACGATCAGGGGTGGAAACACCATATATTTT; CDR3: CASSLTIRGGNTIYF
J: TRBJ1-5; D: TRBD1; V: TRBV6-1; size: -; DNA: TGTGCCAGCAGTAAGGGACAGACAAATCAGCCCCAGCATTTT; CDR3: CASSKGQTNQPQHF
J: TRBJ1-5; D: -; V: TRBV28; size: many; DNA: TGTGCCAGCAGTTTAGTGGCAGGCCTATTGAGTCAGCCCCAGCATTTT; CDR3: CASSLVAGLLSQPQHF
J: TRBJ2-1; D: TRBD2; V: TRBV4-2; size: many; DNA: TGTGCCAGCAGCCGCACGGGGGTAGGTGCGGGAGGGCCTAGGGATGAGCAGTTCTTC; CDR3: CASSRTGVGAGGPRDEQFF
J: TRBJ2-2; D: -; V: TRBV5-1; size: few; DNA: TGCGCCAGCAGCTTGGGACAGGGAGGCACCGGGGAGCTGTTTTTT; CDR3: CASSLGQGGTGELFF
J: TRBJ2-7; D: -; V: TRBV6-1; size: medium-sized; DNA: TGTGCCAGCAGTGAAGTTCTCGGGGATCCCTACGAGCAGTACTTC; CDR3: CASSEVLGDPYEQYF
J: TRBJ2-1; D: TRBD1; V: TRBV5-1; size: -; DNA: TGCACCAGCAGCCAAGGGACAGGGCGCGCCAATGAGCAGTTCTTC; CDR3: CTSSQGTGRANEQFF
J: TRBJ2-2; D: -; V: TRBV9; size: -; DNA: TGTGCCAGCAGCGCCGCCCCCGGCGAGCTGTTTTTT; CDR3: CASSAAPGELFF
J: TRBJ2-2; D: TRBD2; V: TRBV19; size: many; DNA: TGTGCCAGTAGTAGGAGACTAGCGGGGCAAGGGGAGCTGTTTTTT; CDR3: CASSRRLAGQGELFF
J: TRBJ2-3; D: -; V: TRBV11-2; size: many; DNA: TGTGCCAGCAGCTTAGATCACGTTACTAGCACAGATACGCAGTATTTT; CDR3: CASSLDHVTSTDTQYF
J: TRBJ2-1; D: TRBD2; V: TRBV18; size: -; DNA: TGTGCCAGCTCGCCCGGACTAGCAGGATACAATGAGCAGTTCTTC; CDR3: CASSPGLAGYNEQFF
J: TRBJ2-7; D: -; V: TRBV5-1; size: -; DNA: TGCGCCAGCAGTCGGGGGTCGGGGAAGGGCCGCGAGCAGTACTTC; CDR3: CASSRGSGKGREQYF